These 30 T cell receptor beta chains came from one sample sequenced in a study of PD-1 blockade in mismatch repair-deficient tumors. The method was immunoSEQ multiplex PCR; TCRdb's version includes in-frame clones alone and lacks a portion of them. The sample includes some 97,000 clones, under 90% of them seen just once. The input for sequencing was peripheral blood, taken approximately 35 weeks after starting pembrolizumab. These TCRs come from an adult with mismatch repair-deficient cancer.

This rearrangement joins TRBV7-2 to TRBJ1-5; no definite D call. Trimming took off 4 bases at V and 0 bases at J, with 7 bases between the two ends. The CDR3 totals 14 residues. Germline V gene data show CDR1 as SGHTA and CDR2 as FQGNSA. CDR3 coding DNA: TGTGCCAGCAGCTCCCTAGGTAGCAATCAGCCCCAGCATTTT. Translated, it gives CASSSLGSNQPQHF.

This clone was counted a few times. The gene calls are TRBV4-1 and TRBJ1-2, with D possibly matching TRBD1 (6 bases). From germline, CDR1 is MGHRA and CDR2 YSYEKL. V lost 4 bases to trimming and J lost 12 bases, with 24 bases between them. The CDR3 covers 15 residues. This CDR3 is CASSRSTGDEKGDTF. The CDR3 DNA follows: TGCGCCAGCAGCCGAAGTACGGGGGACGAGAAGGGGGACACCTTC.

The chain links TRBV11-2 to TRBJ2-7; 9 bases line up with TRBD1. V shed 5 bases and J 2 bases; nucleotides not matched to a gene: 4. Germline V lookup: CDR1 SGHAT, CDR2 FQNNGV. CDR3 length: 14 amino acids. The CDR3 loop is CASSRQGETYEQYF. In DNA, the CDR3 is TGTGCCAGCAGCCGACAGGGGGAGACCTACGAGCAGTACTTC.

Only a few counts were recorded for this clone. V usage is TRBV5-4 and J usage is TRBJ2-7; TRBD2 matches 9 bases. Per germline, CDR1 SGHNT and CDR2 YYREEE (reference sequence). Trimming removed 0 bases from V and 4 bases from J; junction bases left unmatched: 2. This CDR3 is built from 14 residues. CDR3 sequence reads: CASSLGSGSYEQYF. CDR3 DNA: TGTGCCAGCAGCTTGGGTAGCGGGAGTTACGAGCAGTACTTC.

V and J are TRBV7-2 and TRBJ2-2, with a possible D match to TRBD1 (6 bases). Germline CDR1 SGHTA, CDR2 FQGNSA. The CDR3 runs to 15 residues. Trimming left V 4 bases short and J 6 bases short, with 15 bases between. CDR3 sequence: CASSSDSLAPGELFF. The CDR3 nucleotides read TGTGCCAGCAGCTCGGACAGTTTAGCCCCCGGGGAGCTGTTTTTT.

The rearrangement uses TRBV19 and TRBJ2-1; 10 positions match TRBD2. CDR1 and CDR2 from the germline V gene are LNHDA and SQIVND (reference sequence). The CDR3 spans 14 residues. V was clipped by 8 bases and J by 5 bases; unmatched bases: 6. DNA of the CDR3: TGTGCCAGTGGAAGAGCGGGAGGGAACAATGAGCAGTTCTTC. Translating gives CASGRAGGNNEQFF.

CDR3 sequence: CASSLGGSYDTQYF. The CDR3 region has the DNA TGTGCCAGTAGCCTCGGAGGGTCGTACGATACGCAGTATTTT. The chain couples TRBV19 to TRBJ2-3, with D maybe TRBD2 (6 bases). From germline, CDR1 is LNHDA and CDR2 SQIVND (reference sequence). Trimming removed 6 bases at V and 6 bases at J, with 16 bases between. The CDR3 is 14 amino acids. Full variable domain (rest looked up from reference TRBV19 and TRBJ2-3): DGGITQSPKYLFRKEGQNVTLSCEQNLNHDAMYWYRQDPGQGLRLIYYSQIVNDFQKGDIAEGYSVSREKKESFPLTVTSAQKNPTAFYLCASSLGGSYDTQYFGPGTRLTVL.

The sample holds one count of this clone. Written as DNA, the CDR3 is TGTGCCAGCAGCTTGCTGTACCGGGGCTACACCTTC. This translates into CASSLLYRGYTF. J is TRBJ1-2 and V is TRBV5-8; D gene ambiguous. In germline, CDR1 is SGHTS, CDR2 YDEGEE. Trimming left V 1 base short and J 8 bases short, with 9 bases between. The CDR3 is 12 amino acids. The whole variable domain, remainder taken from reference TRBV5-8 and TRBJ1-2, is EAGVTQSPTHLIKTRGQQATLRCSPISGHTSVYWYQQALGLGLQFLLWYDEGEERNRGNFPPRFSGRQFPNYSSELNVNALELEDSALYLCASSLLYRGYTFGSGTRLTVV.

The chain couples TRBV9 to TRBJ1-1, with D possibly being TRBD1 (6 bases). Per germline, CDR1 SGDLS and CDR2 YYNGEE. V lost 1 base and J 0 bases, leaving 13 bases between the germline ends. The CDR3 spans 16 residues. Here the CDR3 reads CASSVTQGIVNTEAFF. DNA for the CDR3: TGTGCCAGCAGCGTAACACAGGGTATCGTGAACACTGAAGCTTTCTTT.

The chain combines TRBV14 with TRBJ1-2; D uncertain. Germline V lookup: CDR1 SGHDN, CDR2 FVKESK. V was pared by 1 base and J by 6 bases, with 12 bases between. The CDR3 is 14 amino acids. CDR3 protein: CASSQAPAKDGYTF. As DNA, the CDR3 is TGTGCCAGCAGCCAAGCTCCGGCAAAGGATGGCTACACCTTC.

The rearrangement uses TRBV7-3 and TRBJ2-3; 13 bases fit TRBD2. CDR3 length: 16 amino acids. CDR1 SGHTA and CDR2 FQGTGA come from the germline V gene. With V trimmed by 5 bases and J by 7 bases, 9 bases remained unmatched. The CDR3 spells CASSARTSGSSYTQYF. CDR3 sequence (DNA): TGTGCCAGCAGCGCCCGGACTAGCGGGAGCTCGTATACGCAGTATTTT.

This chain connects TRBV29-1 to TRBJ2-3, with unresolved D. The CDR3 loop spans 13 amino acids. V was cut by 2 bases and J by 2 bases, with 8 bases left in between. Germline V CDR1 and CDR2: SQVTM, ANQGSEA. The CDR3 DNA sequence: TGCAGCGTTGAAATCGTAGCCACAGATACGCAGTATTTT. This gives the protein CSVEIVATDTQYF.

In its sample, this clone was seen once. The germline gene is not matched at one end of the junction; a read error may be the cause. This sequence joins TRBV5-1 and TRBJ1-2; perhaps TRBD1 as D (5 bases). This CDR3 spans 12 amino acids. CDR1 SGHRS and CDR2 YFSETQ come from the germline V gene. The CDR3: CASSLDHRDLNF. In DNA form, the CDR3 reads TGCGCCAGCAGCTTGGACCACCGGGACCTAAACTTC.

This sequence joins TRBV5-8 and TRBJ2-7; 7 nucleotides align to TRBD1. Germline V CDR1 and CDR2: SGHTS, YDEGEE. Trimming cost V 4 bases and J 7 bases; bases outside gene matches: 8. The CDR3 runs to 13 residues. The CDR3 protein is CASSDRQGGEQYF. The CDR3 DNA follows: TGTGCCAGCAGCGACAGACAGGGCGGGGAGCAGTACTTC.

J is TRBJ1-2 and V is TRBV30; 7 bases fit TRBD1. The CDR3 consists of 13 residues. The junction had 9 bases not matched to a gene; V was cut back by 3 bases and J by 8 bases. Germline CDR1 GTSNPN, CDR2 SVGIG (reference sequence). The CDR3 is CAWSRQGIDGYTF. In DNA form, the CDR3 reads TGTGCCTGGAGCCGACAGGGTATCGACGGCTACACCTTC.

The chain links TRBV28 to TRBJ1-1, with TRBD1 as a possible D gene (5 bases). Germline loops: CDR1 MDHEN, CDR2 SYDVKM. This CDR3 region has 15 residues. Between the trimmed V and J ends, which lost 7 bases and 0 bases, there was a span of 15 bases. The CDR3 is CASIPFGGLNTEAFF. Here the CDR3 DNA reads TGTGCCAGCATCCCATTCGGGGGACTGAACACTGAAGCTTTCTTT. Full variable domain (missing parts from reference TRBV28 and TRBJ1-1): DVKVTQSSRYLVKRTGEKVFLECVQDMDHENMFWYRQDPGLGLRLIYFSYDVKMKEKGDIPEGYSVSREKKERFSLILESASTNQTSMYLCASIPFGGLNTEAFFGQGTRLTVV.

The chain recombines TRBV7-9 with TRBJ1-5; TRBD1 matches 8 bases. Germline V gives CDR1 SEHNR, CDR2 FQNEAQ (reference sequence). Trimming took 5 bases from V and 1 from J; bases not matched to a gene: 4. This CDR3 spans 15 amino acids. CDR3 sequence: CASSAAGGSNQPQHF. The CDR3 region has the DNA TGTGCCAGCAGCGCCGCAGGGGGCAGCAATCAGCCCCAGCATTTT.

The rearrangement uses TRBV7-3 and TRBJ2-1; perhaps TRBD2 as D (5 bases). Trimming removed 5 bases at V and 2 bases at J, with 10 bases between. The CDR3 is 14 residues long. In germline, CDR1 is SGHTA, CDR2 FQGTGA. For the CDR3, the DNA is TGTGCCAGCAGCCCCGGACTCGCCTACAATGAGCAGTTCTTC. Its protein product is CASSPGLAYNEQFF.

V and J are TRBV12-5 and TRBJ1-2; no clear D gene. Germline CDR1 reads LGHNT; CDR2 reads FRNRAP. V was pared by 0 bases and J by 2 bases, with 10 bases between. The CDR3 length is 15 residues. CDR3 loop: CASGLVRALNYGYTF. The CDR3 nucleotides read TGTGCTAGTGGTTTGGTACGGGCGCTAAACTATGGCTACACCTTC.

The CDR3 loop reads CASSQTSGYEQYF. The CDR3 coding sequence is TGTGCCAGCAGCCAGACTAGCGGCTACGAGCAGTACTTC. The rearrangement links TRBV7-9 to TRBJ2-7; 9 bases match TRBD2. Germline CDR1 is SEHNR and CDR2 is FQNEAQ (reference sequence). The CDR3 loop spans 13 amino acids. The ends lost 5 bases at V and 3 bases at J; junction bases unmatched: 2.

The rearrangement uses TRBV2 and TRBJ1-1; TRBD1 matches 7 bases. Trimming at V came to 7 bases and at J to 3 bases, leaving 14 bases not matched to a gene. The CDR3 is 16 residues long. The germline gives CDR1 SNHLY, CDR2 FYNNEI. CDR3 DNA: TGTGCCAGCAAAGGTCGGTCAGGGGGTTCGGACACTGAAGCTTTCTTT. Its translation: CASKGRSGGSDTEAFF.

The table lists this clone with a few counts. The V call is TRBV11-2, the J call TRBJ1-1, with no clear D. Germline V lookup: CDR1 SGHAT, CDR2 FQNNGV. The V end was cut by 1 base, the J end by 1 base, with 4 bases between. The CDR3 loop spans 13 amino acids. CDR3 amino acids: CASSLVGNTEAFF. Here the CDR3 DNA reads TGTGCCAGCAGCTTAGTGGGGAACACTGAAGCTTTCTTT.

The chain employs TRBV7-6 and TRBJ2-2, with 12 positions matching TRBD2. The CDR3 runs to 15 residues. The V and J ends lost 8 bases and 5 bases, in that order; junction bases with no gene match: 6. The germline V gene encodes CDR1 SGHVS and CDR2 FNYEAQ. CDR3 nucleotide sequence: TGTGCCAGCGGAGTTACTAGCGGGAGGACCGGGGAGCTGTTTTTT. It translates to CASGVTSGRTGELFF.

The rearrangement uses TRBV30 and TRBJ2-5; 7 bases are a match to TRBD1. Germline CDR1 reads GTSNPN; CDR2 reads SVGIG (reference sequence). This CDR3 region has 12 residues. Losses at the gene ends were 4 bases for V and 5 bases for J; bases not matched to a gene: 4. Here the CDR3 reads CAWTLGGETQYF. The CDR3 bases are TGTGCCTGGACTTTAGGGGGCGAGACCCAGTACTTC.

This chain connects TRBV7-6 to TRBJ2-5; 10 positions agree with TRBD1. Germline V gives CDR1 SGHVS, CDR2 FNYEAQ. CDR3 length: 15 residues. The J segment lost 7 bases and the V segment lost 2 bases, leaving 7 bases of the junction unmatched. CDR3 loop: CASSLPGQGSLTQYF. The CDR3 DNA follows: TGTGCCAGCAGCTTACCGGGACAGGGGTCGTTGACCCAGTACTTC.

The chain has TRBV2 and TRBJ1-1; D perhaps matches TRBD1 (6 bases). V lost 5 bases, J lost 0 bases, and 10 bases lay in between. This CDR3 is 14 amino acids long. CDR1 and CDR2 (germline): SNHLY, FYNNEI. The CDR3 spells CASSKGQLNTEAFF. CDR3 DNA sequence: TGTGCCAGCAGTAAAGGACAGCTGAACACTGAAGCTTTCTTT.

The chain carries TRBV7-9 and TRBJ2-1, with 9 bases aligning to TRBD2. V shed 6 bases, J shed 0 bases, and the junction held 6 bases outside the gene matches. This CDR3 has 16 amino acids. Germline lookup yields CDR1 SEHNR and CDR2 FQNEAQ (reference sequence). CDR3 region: CASRSIAGVSYNEQFF. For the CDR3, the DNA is TGTGCCAGCAGATCCATAGCGGGAGTCTCCTACAATGAGCAGTTCTTC. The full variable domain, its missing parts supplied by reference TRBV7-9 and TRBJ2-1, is DTGVSQNPRHKITKRGQNVTFRCDPISEHNRLYWYRQTLGQGPEFLTYFQNEAQLEKSRLLSDRFSAERPKGSFSTLEIQRTEQGDSAMYLCASRSIAGVSYNEQFFGPGTRLTVL.

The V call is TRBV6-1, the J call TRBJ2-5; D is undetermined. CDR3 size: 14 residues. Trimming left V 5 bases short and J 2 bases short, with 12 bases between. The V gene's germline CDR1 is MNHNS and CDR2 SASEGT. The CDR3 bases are TGTGCCAGCAGTTTCCAGGCAGGTCAAGAGACCCAGTACTTC. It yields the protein CASSFQAGQETQYF.

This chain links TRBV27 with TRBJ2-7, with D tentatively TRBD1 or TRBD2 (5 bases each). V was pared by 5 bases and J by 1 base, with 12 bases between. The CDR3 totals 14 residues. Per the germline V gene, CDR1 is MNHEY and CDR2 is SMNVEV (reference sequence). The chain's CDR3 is CASSPGTESYEQYF. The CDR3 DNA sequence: TGTGCCAGCAGTCCCGGGACGGAGTCCTACGAGCAGTACTTC.

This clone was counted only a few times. In DNA form, the CDR3 reads TGTGCCAGCAGCTCCGGGACAGGGCGGGCTTTCTTT. Protein product: CASSSGTGRAFF. The chain joins TRBV7-3 to TRBJ1-1; 9 bases align to TRBD1. The ends lost 4 bases at V and 11 bases at J; junction bases unmatched: 5. Germline assignment: CDR1 SGHTA and CDR2 FQGTGA. This CDR3 spans 12 amino acids.